The sequence of this T cell receptor beta chain was determined in a study of T cell responses to AZD1222 COVID-19 vaccine. Data came from immunoSEQ multiplex PCR; TCRdb stores just in-frame clones and leaves some out. The table lists 55,000 to 90,000 clones, roughly four fifths of them singletons, with under 6% in the top ten. The CDR3 sequence is 16 residues long. Germline CDR1 SGDLS, CDR2 YYNGEE. V shed 0 bases and J shed 0 bases, with 7 bases lying between them. The J gene is TRBJ2-6, the V gene TRBV9; D gene uncertain. The clonotype originates from an adult in good health. Sequenced here: peripheral blood, sampled on day 0 of AZD1222 vaccination. In nucleotides, the CDR3 is TGTGCCAGCAGCGTAGGGGGTCGCTCTGGGGCCAACGTCCTGACTTTC. This sequence encodes CASSVGGRSGANVLTF.